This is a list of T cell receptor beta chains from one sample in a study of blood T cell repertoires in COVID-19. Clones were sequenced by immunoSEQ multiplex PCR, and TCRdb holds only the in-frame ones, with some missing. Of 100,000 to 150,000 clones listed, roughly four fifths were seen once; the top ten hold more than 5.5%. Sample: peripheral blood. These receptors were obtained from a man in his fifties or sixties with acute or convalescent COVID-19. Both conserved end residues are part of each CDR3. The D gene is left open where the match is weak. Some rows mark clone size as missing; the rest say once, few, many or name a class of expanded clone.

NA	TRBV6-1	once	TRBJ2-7	TGTGCCAGCAGTGAAGCCCGTGACAAGCAGTACTTC	CASSEARDKQYF
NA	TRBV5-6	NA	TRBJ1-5	TGTGCCAGCAGCTTTTCGGGCGGGGGGTTTAATCAGCCCCAGCATTTT	CASSFSGGGFNQPQHF
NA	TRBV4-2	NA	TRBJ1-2	TGTGCCAGCAGTCCCGGGGGGGCGAATATCTATGGCTACACCTTC	CASSPGGANIYGYTF
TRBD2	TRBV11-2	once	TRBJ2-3	TGTGCCAGCAGCTTAGTCCGGGGGGAGGCAGATACGCAGTATTTT	CASSLVRGEADTQYF
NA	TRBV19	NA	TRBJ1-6	TGTGCCAGTAGTACAGGCCTCGATAATTCACCCCTCCACTTT	CASSTGLDNSPLHF
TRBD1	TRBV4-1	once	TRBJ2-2	TGCGCCAGCAGCACCGCAACAGGGGCTGTCACCGGGGAGCTGTTTTTT	CASSTATGAVTGELFF
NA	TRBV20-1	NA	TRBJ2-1	TGCAGTGCTAGTAACCCGCAAATAACAGTCTACAATGAGCAGTTCTTC	CSASNPQITVYNEQFF
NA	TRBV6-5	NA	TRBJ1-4	TGTGCCAGCAGTTTAGAGGCAACTAATGAAAAACTGTTTTTT	CASSLEATNEKLFF
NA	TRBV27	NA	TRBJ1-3	TGTGCCAGCAGTCCGAACGGGACTCCTGGAAACACCATATATTTT	CASSPNGTPGNTIYF
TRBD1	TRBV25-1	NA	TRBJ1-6	TGTGCCAGCAGGCCGACAGGGGATAATTCACCCCTCCACTTT	CASRPTGDNSPLHF
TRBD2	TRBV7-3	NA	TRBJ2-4	TGTGCCAGCAGCATTAGCGGGAGAGCAATCAAAAACATTCAGTACTTC	CASSISGRAIKNIQYF
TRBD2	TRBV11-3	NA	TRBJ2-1	TGTGCCAGCAGCTCCGGACTAGCGGGGGGGGATGAGCAGTTCTTC	CASSSGLAGGDEQFF
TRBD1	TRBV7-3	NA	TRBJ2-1	TGTGCCAGCAGCTTAACGGGGACAGGGTGGAATGAGCAGTTCTTC	CASSLTGTGWNEQFF
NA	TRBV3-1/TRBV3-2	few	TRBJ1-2	TGTGCCAGCAGCCAAGATCGCAGGAGGTATGGCTACACCTTC	CASSQDRRRYGYTF
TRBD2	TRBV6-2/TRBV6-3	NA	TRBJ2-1	TGTGCCAGCAGTCACGGGGGGTTTTACAATGAGCAGTTCTTC	CASSHGGFYNEQFF
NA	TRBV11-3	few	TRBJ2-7	TGTGCCAGCAGCCCTAATCAGGTTTTGGAGCAGTACTTC	CASSPNQVLEQYF
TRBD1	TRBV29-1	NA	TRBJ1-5	TGCAGCGTTGCGACAGGGTACAATCAGCCCCAGCATTTT	CSVATGYNQPQHF
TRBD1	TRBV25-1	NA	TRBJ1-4	TGTGCCAGCTCCAGACCCGACAGGGGATTAGAAAAACTGTTTTTT	CASSRPDRGLEKLFF
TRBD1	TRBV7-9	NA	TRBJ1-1	TGTGCCAGCAGCGAGGGACAGGGGGACACTGAAGCTTTCTTT	CASSEGQGDTEAFF
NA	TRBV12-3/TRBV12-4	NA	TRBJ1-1	TGTGCCAGCAGTTTAACAGGGAGGGCTGAAGCTTTCTTT	CASSLTGRAEAFF
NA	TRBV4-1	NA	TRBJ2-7	TGCGCCAGCAGCCAAGACAGGGGCCACGAGCAGTACTTC	CASSQDRGHEQYF
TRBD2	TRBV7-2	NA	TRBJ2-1	TGTGCCAGCAGCCTAGGACTAGCGGGAGGCAAGCAGTTCTTC	CASSLGLAGGKQFF
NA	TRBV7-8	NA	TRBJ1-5	TGTGCCAGCAGCTTAGTCGATAACCTACCTAGCAATCAGCCCCAGCATTTT	CASSLVDNLPSNQPQHF
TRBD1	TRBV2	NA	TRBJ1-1	TGTGCCATATCACAGGGGGCGAACACTGAAGCTTTCTTT	CAISQGANTEAFF
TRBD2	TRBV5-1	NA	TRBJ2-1	TGCGCCAGCAGCTTTGAAAGCGGGGAGTACAATGAGCAGTTCTTC	CASSFESGEYNEQFF
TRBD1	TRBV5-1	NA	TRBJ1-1	TGCGCCAGCAGCTTAATTGGACAGGGAGAAGCTTTCTTT	CASSLIGQGEAFF
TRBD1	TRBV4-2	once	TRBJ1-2	TGTGCCAGCAGCACTGGCGGACAGGGGGCAGGGGGCTACACCTTC	CASSTGGQGAGGYTF
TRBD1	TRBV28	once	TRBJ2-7	TGTGCCACTGGACAGGGGGGAACCTACGAGCAGTACTTC	CATGQGGTYEQYF
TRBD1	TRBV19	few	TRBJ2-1	TGTGCCAGTAGAGCCCGGGACAGGGCTTATAATGAGCAGTTCTTC	CASRARDRAYNEQFF
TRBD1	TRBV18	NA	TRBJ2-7	TGTGCCAGCTCACCAGGGGGACAGCTCAACGAGCAGTACTTC	CASSPGGQLNEQYF
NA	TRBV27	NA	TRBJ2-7	TGTGCCAGCAGTAGGGGGTACGAGCAGTACTTC	CASSRGYEQYF
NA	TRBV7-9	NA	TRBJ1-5	TGTGCCAGCAACAGGGACAATCAGCCCCAGCATTTT	CASNRDNQPQHF
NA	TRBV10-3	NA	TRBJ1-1	TGTGCCATCAAGACAGGCCCGAACACTGAAGCTTTCTTT	CAIKTGPNTEAFF
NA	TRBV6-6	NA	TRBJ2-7	TGTGCCAGCAGTTACTCGAGTCTCTACGAGCAGTACTTC	CASSYSSLYEQYF
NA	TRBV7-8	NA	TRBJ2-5	TGTGCCAGCAGCTTTTCAGACCAAGAGACCCAGTACTTC	CASSFSDQETQYF
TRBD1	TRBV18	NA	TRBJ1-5	TGTGCCAGCTCACCGGAAGGGACAGGGGGGTATCAGCCCCAGCATTTT	CASSPEGTGGYQPQHF
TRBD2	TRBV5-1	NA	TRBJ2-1	TGCGCCAGCAGCAGACGACTAGCGGTCAATGAGCAGTTCTTC	CASSRRLAVNEQFF
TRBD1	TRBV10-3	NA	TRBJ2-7	TGTGCCATCAGTGGGACAGGGATGGGATACGAGCAGTACTTC	CAISGTGMGYEQYF
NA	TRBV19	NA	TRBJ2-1	TGTGCCAGTAGTATTGTGAACCGCGGGAATGAGCAGTTCTTC	CASSIVNRGNEQFF
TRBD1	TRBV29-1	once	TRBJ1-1	TGCAGCGCTACGACAGGGGGCAGGACTGAAGCTTTCTTT	CSATTGGRTEAFF
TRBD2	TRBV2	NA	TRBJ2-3	TGTGCCAGCAGCCTAGCGGGGGGGCAACGAAATACGCAGTATTTT	CASSLAGGQRNTQYF
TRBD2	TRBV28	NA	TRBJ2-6	TGTGCCAGCATCAAGGGAGGGGCTGGGGCCAACGTCCTGACTTTC	CASIKGGAGANVLTF
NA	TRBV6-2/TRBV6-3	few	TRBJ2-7	TGTGCCAGCAGTTATCTGCGGACAGCCTCCTACGAGCAGTACTTC	CASSYLRTASYEQYF
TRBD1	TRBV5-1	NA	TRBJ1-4	TGCGCCAGCAGCCCCGGGACAGCCCAAAATGAAAAACTGTTTTTT	CASSPGTAQNEKLFF
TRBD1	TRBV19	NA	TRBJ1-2	TGTGCCAGTAGTGTCGACAGGGGGAACTATGGCTACACCTTC	CASSVDRGNYGYTF
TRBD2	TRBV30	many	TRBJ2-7	TGTGCCTACCACCGAACGGCGGGAGGTTTCTACGAGCAGTACTTC	CAYHRTAGGFYEQYF
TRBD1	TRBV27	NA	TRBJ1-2	TGTGCCAGCAGTTTATATGGAGGACAGGGGGCTGGTGGCTACACCTTC	CASSLYGGQGAGGYTF
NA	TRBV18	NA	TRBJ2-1	TGTGCCAGCTCACGACCCGACAGATACAATGAGCAGTTCTTC	CASSRPDRYNEQFF
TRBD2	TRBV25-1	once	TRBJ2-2	TGTGCCAGCAGTGGGACTAGCGTCAACACCGGGGAGCTGTTTTTT	CASSGTSVNTGELFF
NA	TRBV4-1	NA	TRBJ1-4	TGCGCCAGCAGCCAGGACATACTAAAGTTGGAAAAACTGTTTTTT	CASSQDILKLEKLFF
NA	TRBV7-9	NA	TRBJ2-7	TGTGCCAGCGCGGCGGTGTCCTACGAGCAGTACTTC	CASAAVSYEQYF
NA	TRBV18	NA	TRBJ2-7	TGTGCCAGCTCATCAGTCTGGCCGGGAGAGCAGTACTTC	CASSSVWPGEQYF
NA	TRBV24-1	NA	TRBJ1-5	TGTGCCACCAGTGACTCCAATCAGCCCCAGCATTTT	CATSDSNQPQHF
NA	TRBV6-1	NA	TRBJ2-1	TGTGCCAGCAGTGATCCACGGGAGAACTCCTACAATGAGCAGTTCTTC	CASSDPRENSYNEQFF
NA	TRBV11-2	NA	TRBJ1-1	TGTGCCAGCAGCTTAGAAAGGGGAACTGAAGCTTTCTTT	CASSLERGTEAFF